Presented here are 16 T cell receptor beta chains from one specimen sequenced in a study of T-cell memory formation after mild COVID-19 (dated by TCRdb to the early 2020s). Library prep was done by 5' RACE. Sequencing instrument: Illumina NovaSeq 6000. TCRdb passed the public sequencing reads through fastp at Q25 and MiXCR, retaining productive beta sequences. Each record represents a unique CDR3 protein, reported with the most common genes and DNA among its rows. In this sample the table shows 98,000 or so distinct CDR3 sequences, 18% of which occur a single time. Clones ranked in the top ten supply roughly 5.5% of the sample. The sequencing input was PBMCs or a T cell subset sorted from them (not recorded which). Every receptor here comes from a young man who had mild COVID-19 (a few samples of this study predate the infection). The sample titles of this study are shuffled in the database, so cell type and time point are left out; the donor was told from shared clones.

The sample holds a few counts of this clonotype. The chain uses TRBV12-3 or TRBV12-4 and TRBJ1-5; perhaps TRBD1 as D (5 bases). The V gene lost 2 bases and the J gene lost 1 base, with 9 bases spanning the gap. This CDR3 has 15 amino acids. CDR3 sequence reads: CASSLQGASNQPQHF. CDR3 coding DNA: TGTGCCAGCAGTTTACAAGGGGCCAGCAATCAGCCCCAGCATTTT.

The chain recombines TRBV12-5 with TRBJ2-3; D is unresolved. Trimming shortened V by 0 bases and J by 0 bases, and 10 bases separated the two germline ends. CDR1 is LGHNT, CDR2 FRNRAP, per germline. The CDR3 is made up of 16 amino acids. As DNA, the CDR3 is TGTGCTAGTGGTTTGGTACGAATACCTAGCACAGATACGCAGTATTTT. Translating gives CASGLVRIPSTDTQYF.

This chain links TRBV12-3 or TRBV12-4 with TRBJ1-1; no firm D call. CDR3 length equals 14 residues. V lost 0 bases and J lost 1, with 6 bases in between. Here the CDR3 DNA reads TGTGCCAGCAGTTTAGCTCTCGGGAACACTGAAGCTTTCTTT. As protein: CASSLALGNTEAFF.

This rearrangement joins TRBV29-1 to TRBJ2-3; TRBD2 aligns across 7 bases. CDR1 is SQVTM, CDR2 ANQGSEA, per germline. V trimming: 1 base; J trimming: 8 bases; junction bases outside the gene matches: 6. This CDR3 comprises 13 residues. The CDR3 coding sequence is TGCAGCGTTGAAGTTCAGGCTAGCGGTACGCAGTATTTT. Encoded protein: CSVEVQASGTQYF.

This clonotype was seen more than once but under ten times. The chain couples TRBV5-5 to TRBJ1-2; a weak D match, TRBD1 (6 bases). CDR1 SGHKS and CDR2 YYEKEE come from the germline V gene (reference sequence). The CDR3 loop spans 14 amino acids. The V gene lost 0 bases and the J gene lost 8 bases, with 14 bases spanning the gap. The CDR3 spells CASSLAGTQRGYTF. The CDR3 bases are TGTGCCAGCAGCTTGGCCGGGACACAAAGAGGCTACACCTTC.

The V gene is TRBV7-2, the J gene TRBJ1-2, with 9 positions matching TRBD1. The CDR3 is made up of 15 amino acids. Germline CDR1 and CDR2: SGHTA and FQGNSA. V shed 6 bases, J shed 2 bases, and the junction held 7 bases outside the gene matches. CDR3 residues: CASRQDRGENYGYTF. Written as DNA, the CDR3 is TGTGCCAGCAGACAAGACAGGGGGGAAAACTATGGCTACACCTTC. The whole variable domain, filled in from reference TRBV7-2 and TRBJ1-2, reads GAGVSQSPSNKVTEKGKDVELRCDPISGHTALYWYRQSLGQGLEFLIYFQGNSAPDKSGLPSDRFSAERTGGSVSTLTIQRTQQEDSAVYLCASRQDRGENYGYTFGSGTRLTVV.

This clonotype has just a few counts. The chain links TRBV29-1 to TRBJ1-1; D not resolved. Germline V gives CDR1 SQVTM, CDR2 ANQGSEA. This CDR3 is built from 15 residues. Trimming took 7 bases from V and 0 from J, leaving 18 bases between them. The CDR3 region has the DNA TGCAGCGCGATGGCGGGGTGGGCCATGAACACTGAAGCTTTCTTT. This gives the protein CSAMAGWAMNTEAFF.

This clonotype occurred many times. The V call is TRBV29-1, the J call TRBJ2-1; TRBD2 agrees at 7 bases. The V gene's germline CDR1 is SQVTM and CDR2 ANQGSEA. Trimming took 7 bases from V and 2 from J; bases not matched to a gene: 8. The CDR3 extends over 14 amino acids. The CDR3 coding sequence is TGCAGCGGCCTCCTAGCGGTTACCTACAATGAGCAGTTCTTC. The encoded protein is CSGLLAVTYNEQFF.

V and J are TRBV7-2 and TRBJ2-3; no definite D call. The length of the CDR3 is 12 residues. Per the germline V gene, CDR1 is SGHTA and CDR2 is FQGNSA. The V end was cut by 6 bases, the J end by 2 bases, with 6 bases between. The CDR3 DNA sequence: TGTGCCAGCAGTACCTACACAGATACGCAGTATTTT. It yields the protein CASSTYTDTQYF.

This clonotype has a handful of counts. The chain uses TRBV7-2 and TRBJ1-2, with TRBD1 matching over 8 bases. Germline V gives CDR1 SGHTA, CDR2 FQGNSA. V trimming: 4 bases; J trimming: 4 bases; junction bases outside the gene matches: 14. CDR3 size: 17 residues. The CDR3 DNA sequence: TGTGCCAGCAGCTCACCCGCCGGGGGACAGGCACCCTATGGCTACACCTTC. The encoded protein is CASSSPAGGQAPYGYTF. Drawing the rest from reference TRBV7-2 and TRBJ1-2, the complete variable domain is GAGVSQSPSNKVTEKGKDVELRCDPISGHTALYWYRQSLGQGLEFLIYFQGNSAPDKSGLPSDRFSAERTGGSVSTLTIQRTQQEDSAVYLCASSSPAGGQAPYGYTFGSGTRLTVV.

V gene TRBV12-3 or TRBV12-4 combines with J gene TRBJ1-2, with unresolved D. V lost 2 bases, J lost 5 bases, and 6 bases lay in between. The CDR3 totals 12 residues. The CDR3 loop is CASSLMVYGYTF. The CDR3 DNA reads as TGTGCCAGCAGTTTAATGGTTTATGGCTACACCTTC.

The rearrangement joins TRBV5-6 to TRBJ1-5, with D possibly being TRBD1 (6 bases). Germline V gene sequence: CDR1 SGHDT, CDR2 YYEEEE. The CDR3 contains 14 residues. V lost 4 bases and J lost 2, with 10 bases in between. In DNA, the CDR3 is TGTGCCAGCAGCGGGGCAGGGGGCAATCAGCCCCAGCATTTT. Amino acids: CASSGAGGNQPQHF.

In this sample, this clonotype turned up a few times. CDR3 coding DNA: TGTGCCAGCAGCTTCCTCGGGGGGGCCATTCCAGATACGCAGTATTTT. Amino acid sequence: CASSFLGGAIPDTQYF. This sequence joins TRBV7-3 and TRBJ2-3; 8 bases agree with TRBD2. Germline assignment: CDR1 SGHTA and CDR2 FQGTGA. The V gene end was trimmed by 3 bases and the J gene end by 4 bases; junction bases not matched to a gene: 9. The CDR3 has 16 amino acids.

This clonotype was detected only a few times. J is TRBJ2-7 and V is TRBV7-2, with 10 bases aligning to TRBD1. Germline CDR1 SGHTA, CDR2 FQGNSA. Germline trimming cut 1 base from V and 7 bases from J; bases unmatched to any gene: 4. The CDR3 extends over 14 amino acids. CDR3 DNA sequence: TGTGCCAGCAGCTTAGGGGGACAGGGGAGAGAGCAGTACGTC. It is translated as CASSLGGQGREQYV.

This chain joins TRBV10-3 and TRBJ1-2; no reliable D call. Trimming took 0 bases from V and 3 from J, leaving 8 bases between them. This CDR3 has 14 residues. CDR1 and CDR2 from the germline V gene are ENHRY and SYGVKD. The CDR3 spells CAISESWPDYGYTF. CDR3 sequence (DNA): TGTGCCATCAGTGAGTCTTGGCCGGACTATGGCTACACCTTC.

The chain recombines TRBV5-1 with TRBJ2-5, with 12 bases fitting TRBD1. V lost 4 bases, J lost 5 bases, and 9 bases stayed unmatched. There are 16 residues in the CDR3. Germline CDR1 SGHRS, CDR2 YFSETQ. The CDR3 reads CASSRGGTGGSETQYF. The DNA of the CDR3 is TGCGCCAGCAGCCGGGGTGGGACAGGGGGCTCGGAGACCCAGTACTTC.